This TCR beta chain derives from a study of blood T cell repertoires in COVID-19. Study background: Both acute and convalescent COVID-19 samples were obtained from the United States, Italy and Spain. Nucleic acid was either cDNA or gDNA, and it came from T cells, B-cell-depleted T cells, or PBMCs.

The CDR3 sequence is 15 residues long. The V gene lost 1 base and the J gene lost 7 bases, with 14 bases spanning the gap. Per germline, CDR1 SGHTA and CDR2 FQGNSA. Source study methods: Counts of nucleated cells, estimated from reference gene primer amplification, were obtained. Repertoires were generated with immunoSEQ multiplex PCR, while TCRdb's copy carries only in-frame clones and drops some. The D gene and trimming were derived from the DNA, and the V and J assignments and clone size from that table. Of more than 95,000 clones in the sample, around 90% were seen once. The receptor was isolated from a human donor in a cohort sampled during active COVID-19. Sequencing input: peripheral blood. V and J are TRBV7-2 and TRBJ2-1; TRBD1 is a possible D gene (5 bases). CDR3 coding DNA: TGTGCCAGCAGCTTAGGTCAGGGTCGGTTTAATGAGCAGTTCTTC. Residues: CASSLGQGRFNEQFF.